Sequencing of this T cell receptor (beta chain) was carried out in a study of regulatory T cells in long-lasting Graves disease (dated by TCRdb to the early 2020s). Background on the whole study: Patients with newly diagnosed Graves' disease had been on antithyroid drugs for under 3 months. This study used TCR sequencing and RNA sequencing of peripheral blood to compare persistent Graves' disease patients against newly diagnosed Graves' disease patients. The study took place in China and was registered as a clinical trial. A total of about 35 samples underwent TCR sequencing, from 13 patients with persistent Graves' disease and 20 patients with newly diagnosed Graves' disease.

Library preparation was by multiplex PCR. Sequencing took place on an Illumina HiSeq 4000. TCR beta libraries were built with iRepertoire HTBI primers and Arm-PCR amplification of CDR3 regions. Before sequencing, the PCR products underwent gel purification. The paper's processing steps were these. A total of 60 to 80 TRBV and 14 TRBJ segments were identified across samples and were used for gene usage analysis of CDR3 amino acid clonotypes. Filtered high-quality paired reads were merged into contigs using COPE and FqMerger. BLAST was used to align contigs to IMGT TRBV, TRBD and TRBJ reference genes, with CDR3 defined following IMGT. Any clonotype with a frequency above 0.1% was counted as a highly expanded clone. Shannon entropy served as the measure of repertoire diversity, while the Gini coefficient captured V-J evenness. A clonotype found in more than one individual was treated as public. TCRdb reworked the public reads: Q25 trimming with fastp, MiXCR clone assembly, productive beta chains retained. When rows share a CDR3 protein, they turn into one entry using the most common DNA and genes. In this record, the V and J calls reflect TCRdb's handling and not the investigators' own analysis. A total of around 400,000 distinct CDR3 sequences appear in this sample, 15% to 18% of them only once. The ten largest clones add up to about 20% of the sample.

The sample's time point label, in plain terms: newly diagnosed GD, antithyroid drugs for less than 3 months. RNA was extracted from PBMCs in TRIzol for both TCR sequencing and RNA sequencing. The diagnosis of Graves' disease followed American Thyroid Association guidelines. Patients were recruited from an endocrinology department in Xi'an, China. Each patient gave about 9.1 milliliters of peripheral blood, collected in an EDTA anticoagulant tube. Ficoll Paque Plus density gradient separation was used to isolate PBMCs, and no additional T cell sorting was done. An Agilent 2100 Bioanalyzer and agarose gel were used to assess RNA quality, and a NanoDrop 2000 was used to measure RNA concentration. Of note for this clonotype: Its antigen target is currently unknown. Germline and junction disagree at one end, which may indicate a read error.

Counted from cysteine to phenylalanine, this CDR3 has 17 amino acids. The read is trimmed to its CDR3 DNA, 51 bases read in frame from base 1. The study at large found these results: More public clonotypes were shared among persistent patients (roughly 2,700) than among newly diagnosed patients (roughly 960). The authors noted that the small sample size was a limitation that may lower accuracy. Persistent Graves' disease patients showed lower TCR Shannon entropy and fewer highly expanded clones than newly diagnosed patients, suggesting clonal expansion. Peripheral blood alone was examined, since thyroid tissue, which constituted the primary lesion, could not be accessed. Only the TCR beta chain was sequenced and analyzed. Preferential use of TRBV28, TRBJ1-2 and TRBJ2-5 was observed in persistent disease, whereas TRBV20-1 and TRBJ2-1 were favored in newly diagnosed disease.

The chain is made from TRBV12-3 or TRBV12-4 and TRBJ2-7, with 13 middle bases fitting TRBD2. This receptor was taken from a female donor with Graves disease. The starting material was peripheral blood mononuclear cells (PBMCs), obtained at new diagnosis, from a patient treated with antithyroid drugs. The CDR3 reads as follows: CASSDIPGGLAGNEQHF. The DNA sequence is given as TGTGCCAGCAGCGACATCCCCGGGGGACTAGCGGGAAACGAGCAGCACTTC.